This T cell receptor (beta chain) was observed in a study of T cells expressing NK-cell markers. Study information: It was sorted CD3+CD56+NKG2C+, CD3+CD56+NKG2C- and CD3+CD56-NKG2C+ T cells that supplied the TCR beta repertoires.

TCRdb reanalyzed the 5' RACE reads and collapses them to one entry per CDR3 protein, without DNA. The sample table includes fewer than 400,000 distinct CDR3 sequences. Per the germline V gene, CDR1 is SGHVS and CDR2 is FQNEAQ. This CDR3 is built from 14 residues. To note about this clonotype: Its specificity is not known.

Notes on the study in general: The leading position in the CD3+CD56-NKG2C+ fraction of a few donors also went to these clonotypes. Of the CD8+ T cells in roughly 6 donors, about 1.0-7.5% belonged to dominant NKG2C+ clonotypes.

Sequencing input: blood T cells: a sorted CD56 or NKG2C T cell subset, CD4+ or CD8+ T cells, or bulk PBMC T cells (not recorded which). The chain has TRBV7-8 and TRBJ1-1; TCRdb's D call, TRBD1, is unchecked because there is no DNA. The receptor was derived from a man aged 18 to 69 in good health. CDR3 amino acids: CASSYRTGNTEAFF.